These 17 T cell receptor beta chains came from one sample sequenced in a study of T cell repertoires in cytomegalovirus infection. TCRdb reprocessed the reads via MiXCR and lists one record per CDR3 protein. The sample records about 200,000 distinct CDR3 sequences, less than 9.5% being singletons. Source material: PBMCs. The receptors come from a human donor in good health (CMV status not recorded). Some clones in this sample may be carry-over from other donors' samples.

At least ten counts were recorded for this clonotype. The rearrangement links TRBV3-1 to TRBJ1-2; a weak D match, TRBD1 (6 bases). V lost 1 base and J lost 8, with 11 bases in between. The CDR3 contains 13 residues. Germline V CDR1 and CDR2: LGHDT, YNNKEL (reference sequence). The CDR3 region is CASSQVTGMGYTF. Written as DNA, the CDR3 is TGTGCCAGCAGCCAAGTAACAGGGATGGGCTACACCTTC.

The DNA of the CDR3 is TGCAGCGTTGTATTCCTGGCGGGAAACTTATACAATGAGCAGTTCTTC. Its protein product is CSVVFLAGNLYNEQFF. This sequence joins TRBV29-1 and TRBJ2-1; D might be TRBD2 (6 bases). The CDR3 consists of 16 residues. Germline-derived CDR1 and CDR2 are SQVTM and ANQGSEA. V gave up 4 bases and J gave up 4 bases, with 20 bases separating them.

This clonotype showed up many times. The chain combines TRBV7-2 with TRBJ1-3; the D is unclear. The CDR3 spans 14 residues. CDR1 SGHTA and CDR2 FQGNSA come from the germline V gene. The V end lost 5 bases, the J end lost 0 bases, and 8 bases lay between the germline ends. The CDR3 loop is CASSQSGSGNTIYF. CDR3 nucleotides: TGTGCCAGCAGCCAATCCGGCTCTGGAAACACCATATATTTT.

In regard to this clonotype: An end of the junction does not agree with germline; a read error may underlie this. The CDR3 DNA is TGCAGCGTTGGCACTGGACAGGGACGGTCAGCCTTC. Amino acids: CSVGTGQGRSAF. The chain is built from TRBV29-1 and TRBJ1-2; 8 nucleotides agree with TRBD1. The CDR3 extends over 12 amino acids. Germline V CDR1 and CDR2: SQVTM, ANQGSEA.

This clonotype was detected many times. CDR3 region: CASSPTRDTGELFF. The CDR3 nucleotides are TGTGCCAGCAGCCCTACTAGGGACACCGGGGAGCTGTTTTTT. V is TRBV7-2 and J is TRBJ2-2, with D perhaps matching TRBD2 (5 bases). V lost 5 bases to trimming and J lost 3 bases, with 10 bases between them. This CDR3 is built from 14 residues. Per the germline V gene, CDR1 is SGHTA and CDR2 is FQGNSA.

V gene TRBV6-6 combines with J gene TRBJ2-7; D unresolved. V was trimmed by 2 bases and J by 3 bases, leaving 8 bases between them. There are 13 residues in the CDR3. Germline CDR1 and CDR2: MNHNY and SVGAGI (reference sequence). The CDR3 DNA is TGTGCCAGCAGTTACGACCTAAACTACGAGCAGTACTTC. Its translation: CASSYDLNYEQYF.

V gene TRBV29-1 combines with J gene TRBJ1-2, with 9 positions matching TRBD1. The CDR3 spans 13 residues. Germline trimming cut 6 bases from V and 2 bases from J; bases unmatched to any gene: 4. The germline V gene has CDR1 SQVTM and CDR2 ANQGSEA. Written as DNA, the CDR3 is TGCAGCGTGGGACAGGGAAGGAACTATGGCTACACCTTC. Protein: CSVGQGRNYGYTF.

This clonotype was seen more than once but under ten times. The chain uses TRBV29-1 and TRBJ1-1; maybe TRBD1 (5 bases). This CDR3 region has 14 residues. The germline gives CDR1 SQVTM, CDR2 ANQGSEA. Trimming removed 1 base from V and 5 bases from J, with 14 bases in between. This chain's CDR3 is CSVEAVTGGTEAFF. The CDR3 region has the DNA TGCAGCGTTGAAGCGGTGACTGGGGGTACTGAAGCTTTCTTT.

This clonotype appeared many times. The chain joins TRBV20-1 to TRBJ2-1; D is ambiguous. Germline V gene data show CDR1 as DFQATT and CDR2 as SNEGSKA (reference sequence). The CDR3 spans 15 residues. The V gene lost 2 bases and the J gene lost 2 bases, with 13 bases spanning the gap. Here the CDR3 DNA reads TGCAGTGCTAGAAACCTCTCCTATCCCTACAATGAGCAGTTCTTC. Translation: CSARNLSYPYNEQFF.

This clonotype turned up a few times. The chain joins TRBV7-2 to TRBJ2-5, with 7 nucleotides matching TRBD2. V lost 5 bases, J lost 7 bases, and 13 bases stayed unmatched. CDR1 and CDR2 from the germline V gene are SGHTA and FQGNSA. The CDR3 has 15 residues. CDR3 region: CASSEVAGAGGTQYF. The CDR3 region has the DNA TGTGCCAGCAGCGAGGTCGCGGGAGCGGGCGGGACCCAGTACTTC.

In this sample, this clonotype turned up many times. The rearrangement uses TRBV20-1 and TRBJ1-1, with 8 bases fitting TRBD1. Per germline, CDR1 DFQATT and CDR2 SNEGSKA (reference sequence). CDR3 length equals 11 residues. CDR3 DNA: TGCGGAGAGACAGGGGACACTGAAGCTTTCTTT. Protein product: CGETGDTEAFF.

This clonotype was picked up many times. The chain employs TRBV7-2 and TRBJ2-1, with 8 bases identical to TRBD2. This CDR3 has 15 amino acids. CDR1 and CDR2 from the germline V gene are SGHTA and FQGNSA. Trimming cost V 2 bases and J 4 bases; bases outside gene matches: 4. For the CDR3, the DNA is TGTGCCAGCAGCTTACAAGCGGGAGAGTACAATGAGCAGTTCTTC. Translation: CASSLQAGEYNEQFF.

This clonotype was recorded at least ten times. This chain uses TRBV6-2 or TRBV6-3 with TRBJ1-5; possibly TRBD1 for D (5 bases). The CDR3 extends over 14 amino acids. Germline CDR1 and CDR2: MNHEY and SVGEGT. V gave up 5 bases and J gave up 4 bases, with 12 bases separating them. CDR3 sequence reads: CASSPPRVNQPQHF. CDR3 DNA: TGTGCCAGCAGTCCGCCCAGGGTGAATCAGCCCCAGCATTTT.

The sample holds many counts of this clonotype. J is TRBJ1-2 and V is TRBV28; 11 nucleotides agree with TRBD1. The CDR3 totals 16 residues. Per germline, CDR1 MDHEN and CDR2 SYDVKM. Trimming removed 5 bases from V and 5 bases from J; junction bases left unmatched: 10. CDR3 DNA sequence: TGTGCCAGCAGTCACCCTAGGACAGGGGGCGTATATGGCTACACCTTC. This codes for CASSHPRTGGVYGYTF.

The sample holds many counts of this clonotype. This CDR3 reads CASSYSFGRERAYEQYF. In nucleotides, the CDR3 is TGTGCCAGCAGTTACTCTTTCGGCAGGGAAAGAGCCTACGAGCAGTACTTC. This sequence joins TRBV6-5 and TRBJ2-7; D perhaps matches TRBD1 (5 bases). This CDR3 is 17 amino acids long. CDR1 is MNHEY, CDR2 SVGAGI, per germline. The V gene lost 0 bases and the J gene lost 2 bases, with 17 bases spanning the gap.

V usage is TRBV29-1 and J usage is TRBJ2-7; tentatively, D is TRBD1 (6 bases). The CDR3 runs to 13 residues. Germline values: CDR1 SQVTM, CDR2 ANQGSEA. V was shortened by 4 bases and J by 0 bases, with 10 bases between the two germline ends. CDR3 sequence reads: CSVVQGFSYEQYF. The DNA for the CDR3 is TGCAGCGTTGTGCAGGGGTTCTCCTACGAGCAGTACTTC.

This clonotype was seen a few times. The chain carries TRBV14 and TRBJ2-1; 14 nucleotides line up with TRBD2. Germline values: CDR1 SGHDN, CDR2 FVKESK. The V segment lost 3 bases and the J segment 8 bases; nucleotides outside the gene matches: 6. There are 16 residues in the CDR3. In DNA, the CDR3 is TGTGCCAGCAGCCAGGGACTAGCGGGGGTGTTCCATGAGCAGTTCTTC. Translated: CASSQGLAGVFHEQFF.